Each of the 14 T cell receptor beta chains below was sequenced from the same sample in a study of human T cells and chemical hapten exposure. MiXCR, applied by TCRdb to the RACE reads, yields one record per CDR3 protein. The repertoire includes tens of thousands of distinct CDR3 sequences, around a tenth of them detected once, and 6.6% sits in the top ten. The sample's time point: patch test 2, 6 weeks after DPC sensitization. Regarding treatment: therapeutic diphenylcyclopropenone sensitization with weekly scalp DPC. Here the sequenced sample was whole blood, taken in connection with sensitization to the hapten diphenylcyclopropenone (DPC). These receptors originate from a man aged 25-45 years with alopecia areata. Some clones in this sample may be carry-over from other donors' samples.

The table lists this clonotype with many counts. This CDR3 reads CASSLAGGPGYEQYF. The CDR3 region has the DNA TGTGCCAGCTCACTAGCGGGGGGGCCTGGGTACGAGCAGTACTTC. The genes are TRBV18 and TRBJ2-7; TRBD2 matches 11 bases. The CDR3 runs to 15 residues. V shed 4 bases, J shed 4 bases, and the junction held 6 bases outside the gene matches. Germline-derived CDR1 and CDR2 are KGHSH and LQKENI.

The chain links TRBV7-9 to TRBJ2-7, with a possible D match to TRBD1 (6 bases). The V gene's germline CDR1 is SEHNR and CDR2 FQNEAQ (reference sequence). The length of the CDR3 is 13 residues. V lost 5 bases to trimming and J lost 6 bases, with 14 bases between them. The DNA of the CDR3 is TGTGCCAGCAGCCCGGACAGATCGCCCGAGCAGTACTTC. Its protein product is CASSPDRSPEQYF.

This clonotype was seen at least ten times. J is TRBJ1-4 and V is TRBV29-1; TRBD1 aligns across 10 bases. The V and J ends lost 7 bases and 6 bases, in that order; junction bases with no gene match: 11. The V gene's germline CDR1 is SQVTM and CDR2 ANQGSEA. The CDR3 consists of 15 residues. The CDR3 region is CSARQGAKVDEKLFF. CDR3 nucleotide sequence: TGCAGCGCTAGACAGGGGGCGAAGGTGGATGAAAAACTGTTTTTT. The full variable domain, its missing parts supplied by reference TRBV29-1 and TRBJ1-4, is SAVISQKPSRDICQRGTSLTIQCQVDSQVTMMFWYRQQPGQSLTLIATANQGSEATYESGFVIDKFPISRPNLTFSTLTVSNMSPEDSSIYLCSARQGAKVDEKLFFGSGTQLSVL.

This clonotype has at least ten counts. This rearrangement joins TRBV28 to TRBJ1-3; TRBD1 matches 9 bases. The CDR3 totals 15 residues. V gave up 2 bases and J gave up 4 bases; unmatched junction bases: 3. CDR1 and CDR2 (germline): MDHEN, SYDVKM. CDR3 region: CASSLAGTGGNTIYF. CDR3 nucleotides: TGTGCCAGCAGTTTAGCCGGGACAGGGGGAAACACCATATATTTT.

This clonotype was found many times. The chain combines TRBV6-2 or TRBV6-3 with TRBJ2-1; D is perhaps TRBD1 or TRBD2 (6 bases each). Germline V gene lookup returns CDR1 MNHEY and CDR2 SVGEGT. V dropped 8 bases and J dropped 7 bases, with 15 bases sitting between them. The CDR3 sequence is 13 residues long. The chain's CDR3 is CASLPRGRNEQFF. The CDR3, as DNA: TGTGCCAGCCTACCTAGGGGGAGGAATGAGCAGTTCTTC.

This clonotype was picked up one time. This rearrangement joins TRBV29-1 to TRBJ1-1, with TRBD1 matching 7 bases. The CDR3 sequence is 13 residues long. V dropped 7 bases and J dropped 3; count of bases not matched to a gene: 8. Germline V gives CDR1 SQVTM, CDR2 ANQGSEA. The chain's CDR3 is CSAGSTGDTEAFF. The CDR3 coding sequence is TGCAGCGCCGGCTCCACAGGGGACACTGAAGCTTTCTTT.

In its sample, this clonotype was seen many times. The chain employs TRBV7-6 and TRBJ2-7, with TRBD1 matching over 7 bases. The V segment lost 5 bases and the J segment 3 bases; nucleotides outside the gene matches: 13. This CDR3 is built from 16 residues. The germline V gene has CDR1 SGHVS and CDR2 FNYEAQ. CDR3 DNA: TGTGCCAGCAGCCCCGGTACAGGGGAGAAGGACTACGAGCAGTACTTC. This encodes CASSPGTGEKDYEQYF.

V usage is TRBV7-2 and J usage is TRBJ2-1; 9 bases map to TRBD2. Looked up from germline, CDR1 is SGHTA and CDR2 is FQGNSA. The trim removed 2 bases at V and 9 bases at J, leaving 8 bases unmatched. The CDR3 loop spans 15 amino acids. CDR3 amino acids: CASSLPAGGPSEQFF. CDR3 bases: TGTGCCAGCAGCTTACCCGCGGGAGGGCCAAGTGAGCAGTTCTTC.

This clonotype was detected many times. The chain uses TRBV7-2 and TRBJ1-2; no reliable D call. The V end was cut by 1 base, the J end by 4 bases, with 7 bases between. The CDR3 length is 13 residues. Germline loops: CDR1 SGHTA, CDR2 FQGNSA. The CDR3 nucleotides read TGTGCCAGCAGCTTAGATCACTCCTATGGCTACACCTTC. Protein product: CASSLDHSYGYTF.

The V gene is TRBV11-3, the J gene TRBJ2-1; D is unclear. This CDR3 has 13 amino acids. V lost 1 base and J 6 bases, leaving 7 bases between the germline ends. Germline lookup yields CDR1 SGHNT and CDR2 YENEEA. For the CDR3, the DNA is TGTGCCAGCAGCTTAGCTGGGATCAATGAGCAGTTCTTC. Its translation is CASSLAGINEQFF.

This clonotype came up a few times. This CDR3 reads CSARDVSYAYNEQFF. In nucleotides, the CDR3 is TGCAGTGCTAGAGATGTTTCCTACGCCTACAATGAGCAGTTCTTC. The rearrangement uses TRBV20-1 and TRBJ2-1; D is undetermined. Germline V lookup: CDR1 DFQATT, CDR2 SNEGSKA (reference sequence). Trimming took 0 bases from V and 2 from J, leaving 11 bases between them. The CDR3 contains 15 residues.

The table lists this clonotype with many counts. The J gene is TRBJ2-2, the V gene TRBV19; 10 bases map to TRBD2. Per the germline V gene, CDR1 is LNHDA and CDR2 is SQIVND (reference sequence). V was pared by 1 base and J by 7 bases, with 3 bases of the junction left unmatched. The CDR3 runs 15 residues. In nucleotides, the CDR3 is TGTGCCAGTAGTATAGCCGGGACTAGCGTCGGGGAGCTGTTTTTT. This codes for CASSIAGTSVGELFF.

This clonotype showed up many times. The chain links TRBV28 to TRBJ2-4, with D maybe TRBD1 (6 bases). From germline, CDR1 is MDHEN and CDR2 SYDVKM. This CDR3 region has 16 residues. Trimming removed 4 bases at V and 0 bases at J, with 13 bases between. The CDR3 DNA sequence: TGTGCCAGCAGTTCTCAGGGGTCGGTAGCCAAAAACATTCAGTACTTC. It translates to CASSSQGSVAKNIQYF. The full variable domain, completed using reference TRBV28 and TRBJ2-4, is DVKVTQSSRYLVKRTGEKVFLECVQDMDHENMFWYRQDPGLGLRLIYFSYDVKMKEKGDIPEGYSVSREKKERFSLILESASTNQTSMYLCASSSQGSVAKNIQYFGAGTRLSVL.

This rearrangement joins TRBV20-1 to TRBJ2-3; possibly TRBD2 for D (5 bases). The CDR3 loop spans 10 amino acids. V was trimmed by 5 bases and J by 9 bases, leaving 9 bases between them. In germline, CDR1 is DFQATT, CDR2 SNEGSKA (reference sequence). The CDR3 DNA follows: TGCAGTGCTCAGGAGGACACGCAGTATTTT. This gives the protein CSAQEDTQYF.